This T cell receptor beta chain appears in the sequencing data of a study of cytomegalovirus exposure and HLA in healthy donors. Trimming took 4 bases from V and 1 from J; bases not matched to a gene: 7. The CDR3 contains 16 residues. CDR1 is SGDLS and CDR2 is YYNGEE in the germline V gene. Only in-frame clones appear in the TCRdb table, and some are missing; sequencing was by immunoSEQ multiplex PCR. The repertoire holds about 330,000 clones, with 86% as singletons. Donors came from a validation cohort of 90 to 150 subjects, distinct from the first 666-subject cohort. Sequencing was carried out using PBMCs. The TCR comes from a woman younger than 30 in good health and CMV-seronegative. The V call is TRBV9, the J call TRBJ2-2, with 7 positions matching TRBD2. As DNA, the CDR3 is TGTGCCAGCAGCCTCAGGACTAGTCGGAACACCGGGGAGCTGTTTTTT. Encoded protein: CASSLRTSRNTGELFF.